This entry lists 30 T cell receptor beta chains sequenced from one sample in a study of blood T cell repertoires in COVID-19. The table came from immunoSEQ multiplex PCR; TCRdb's copy has only in-frame clones and leaves some out. The sample yields roughly 48,000 clones, 82% seen once. Sample: peripheral blood. These receptors came from a man aged 35-49 years with acute or convalescent COVID-19.

V and J are TRBV4-3 and TRBJ1-4, with D tentatively TRBD1 (5 bases). CDR1 is LGHNA, CDR2 YSLEER, per germline. The CDR3 covers 15 residues. The V end was cut by 1 base, the J end by 3 bases, with 9 bases between. This chain's CDR3 is CASSQVWGANEKLFF. In nucleotides, the CDR3 is TGCGCCAGCAGCCAAGTTTGGGGGGCTAATGAAAAACTGTTTTTT.

This sequence joins TRBV7-9 and TRBJ1-2, with 12 bases identical to TRBD1. Germline loops: CDR1 SEHNR, CDR2 FQNEAQ (reference sequence). V lost 4 bases and J lost 8; bases outside the gene matches: 5. The CDR3 length is 14 residues. The CDR3 DNA sequence: TGTGCCAGCAGCTCCACCGGGACAGGGGGCGGCTACACCTTC. Protein sequence: CASSSTGTGGGYTF.

The CDR3 spells CASSSPGVHEKLFF. DNA of the CDR3: TGTGCCAGCAGCTCCCCGGGAGTCCATGAAAAACTGTTTTTT. The V gene is TRBV5-5, the J gene TRBJ1-4; unclear D gene. Trimming removed 3 bases from V and 6 bases from J, with 12 bases in between. The CDR3 has 14 amino acids. Germline assignment: CDR1 SGHKS and CDR2 YYEKEE (reference sequence).

This clone was detected only a few times. The chain links TRBV5-1 to TRBJ2-5; tentatively, D is TRBD2 (6 bases). The germline V gene encodes CDR1 SGHRS and CDR2 YFSETQ. The CDR3 is 15 residues long. The germline V and J ends were trimmed by 1 base and 3 bases, with 13 bases remaining between them. Written as DNA, the CDR3 is TGCGCCAGCAGCTTGCTCCGATCGGGGGAAGAGACCCAGTACTTC. This codes for CASSLLRSGEETQYF.

The rearrangement joins TRBV20-1 to TRBJ1-1; perhaps TRBD1 as D (6 bases). The germline CDR1 and CDR2 sequences are DFQATT and SNEGSKA (reference sequence). The CDR3 runs to 11 residues. V shed 3 bases and J shed 11 bases, with 13 bases lying between them. This CDR3 reads CSARGRGEAFF. Here the CDR3 DNA reads TGCAGTGCTAGGGGGAGGGGGGAGGCTTTCTTT.

This rearrangement joins TRBV6-4 to TRBJ1-2, with TRBD1 matching 9 bases. CDR3 length: 13 residues. Unmatched junction bases numbered 4, after V lost 7 bases and J lost 4 bases. Germline values: CDR1 MRHNA, CDR2 SNTAGT. DNA for the CDR3: TGTGCCAGCACCGAGGGACAGGGCTATGGCTACACCTTC. This encodes CASTEGQGYGYTF.

For this clone: Germline and junction disagree at one end, which may indicate a read error. The V gene is TRBV29-1, the J gene TRBJ2-1; TRBD1 aligns across 10 bases. This CDR3 contains 15 residues. Germline V lookup: CDR1 SQVTM, CDR2 ANQGSEA. CDR3 DNA sequence: TGCAGCGTAGGACAGGGGGTAATCTCCTTCAATGAGCAGTTCTTC. Its protein is CSVGQGVISFNEQFF.

The chain is built from TRBV2 and TRBJ1-5, with D perhaps matching TRBD1 (6 bases). Looked up from germline, CDR1 is SNHLY and CDR2 is FYNNEI. The CDR3 is 14 residues long. The V end lost 5 bases, the J end lost 2 bases, and 10 bases lay between the germline ends. CDR3: CASSLQGGNQPQHF. In nucleotides, the CDR3 is TGTGCCAGCAGTTTACAGGGCGGCAATCAGCCCCAGCATTTT.

This clone is a singleton in its sample. The chain employs TRBV5-4 and TRBJ2-7; 9 positions match TRBD2. The junction had 8 bases not matched to a gene; V was cut back by 4 bases and J by 3 bases. This CDR3 spans 15 amino acids. Per germline, CDR1 SGHNT and CDR2 YYREEE (reference sequence). CDR3 nucleotides: TGTGCCAGCAGCGAGTCTAGCGGGGCCGACTACGAGCAGTACTTC. It specifies CASSESSGADYEQYF.

The V and J genes are TRBV6-5 and TRBJ1-6; 8 bases align to TRBD1. The V and J ends lost 0 bases and 10 bases, in that order; junction bases with no gene match: 5. The CDR3 loop spans 15 amino acids. CDR1 is MNHEY and CDR2 is SVGAGI in the germline V gene. The CDR3 reads CASSYSRQGPSPLHF. CDR3 DNA sequence: TGTGCCAGCAGTTACTCTAGACAGGGGCCCTCACCCCTCCACTTT.

CDR3 loop: CASSTQGAKEKLFF. The CDR3 DNA reads as TGTGCCAGTAGTACACAGGGAGCGAAGGAAAAACTGTTTTTT. The V gene is TRBV19, the J gene TRBJ1-4; possible D gene TRBD1, 6 bases. The CDR3 length is 14 residues. CDR1 is LNHDA and CDR2 is SQIVND in the germline V gene (reference sequence). V was clipped by 4 bases and J by 8 bases, with 14 bases between them.

In its sample, this clone was seen once. V gene TRBV5-1 combines with J gene TRBJ1-1; D call uncertain. The V end lost 2 bases, the J end lost 2 bases, and 10 bases lay between the germline ends. This CDR3 contains 14 residues. Germline CDR1 reads SGHRS; CDR2 reads YFSETQ. The CDR3, as DNA: TGCGCCAGCAGCTTTGGGGAGGTCAACACTGAAGCTTTCTTT. This encodes CASSFGEVNTEAFF.

The rearrangement links TRBV5-4 to TRBJ2-6; D is undetermined. The ends were cut back, 4 bases at V and 0 bases at J, with 14 bases in the middle. Germline assignment: CDR1 SGHNT and CDR2 YYREEE (reference sequence). CDR3 length: 17 amino acids. CDR3 protein: CASSLLPTLSGANVLTF. The CDR3 DNA reads TGTGCCAGCAGCCTCCTACCGACACTCTCTGGGGCCAACGTCCTGACTTTC.

The table lists this clone with a few counts. The chain couples TRBV7-2 to TRBJ1-3; a possible D gene is TRBD1 (5 bases). The CDR3 loop spans 15 amino acids. Deletions cut 3 bases from V and 4 bases from J, with 13 bases between. Germline CDR1 and CDR2: SGHTA and FQGNSA. The chain's CDR3 is CASSFLPGSGNTIYF. CDR3 nucleotides: TGTGCCAGCAGCTTTTTACCAGGGTCCGGAAACACCATATATTTT.

The chain joins TRBV4-2 to TRBJ1-1, with a tentative D call TRBD1 (5 bases). Per the germline V gene, CDR1 is LGHNA and CDR2 is YNFKEQ. CDR3 length: 14 amino acids. Trimming took off 4 bases at V and 7 bases at J, with 16 bases between the two ends. The CDR3: CASSLHSDGGEAFF. CDR3 nucleotide sequence: TGTGCCAGCAGCCTCCACTCGGACGGGGGTGAAGCTTTCTTT.

This chain links TRBV19 with TRBJ1-5; D is possibly TRBD1 (6 bases). The germline CDR1 and CDR2 sequences are LNHDA and SQIVND (reference sequence). The germline V and J ends were trimmed by 1 base and 2 bases, with 12 bases remaining between them. This CDR3 has 16 residues. The CDR3: CASSIGFRGGNQPQHF. In DNA form, the CDR3 reads TGTGCCAGTAGTATAGGTTTCAGGGGAGGCAATCAGCCCCAGCATTTT.

The chain has TRBV5-1 and TRBJ2-7; D is possibly TRBD2 (6 bases). Germline CDR1 reads SGHRS; CDR2 reads YFSETQ. There are 16 residues in the CDR3. The germline V and J ends were trimmed by 1 base and 2 bases, with 16 bases remaining between them. CDR3: CASSLLGGTVTYEQYF. As DNA, the CDR3 is TGCGCCAGCAGCTTGTTAGGTGGGACTGTGACCTACGAGCAGTACTTC.

This clone is a singleton in its sample. The V and J genes are TRBV7-2 and TRBJ2-7; TRBD1 matches 8 bases. V shed 7 bases, J shed 0 bases, and the junction held 8 bases outside the gene matches. The germline V gene has CDR1 SGHTA and CDR2 FQGNSA. This CDR3 comprises 15 residues. The CDR3 nucleotides are TGTGCCAGCACCCCCTTTGGACAGGGCTCCTACGAGCAGTACTTC. It encodes CASTPFGQGSYEQYF.

This clone was detected a few times. The germline gene is not matched at one end of the junction; a read error may be the cause. The rearrangement uses TRBV11-2 and TRBJ1-2; 7 bases align to TRBD1. The V gene's germline CDR1 is SGHAT and CDR2 FQNNGV. The CDR3 is 15 residues long. The CDR3 loop reads CASSLETGINYGYTF. CDR3 sequence (DNA): TGTGCCAGCAGCCTAGAGACAGGGATAAACTATGGCTACACCTTC.

The sample holds one count of this clone. The chain carries TRBV19 and TRBJ2-1; D might be TRBD2 (5 bases). The V gene lost 7 bases and the J gene lost 5 bases, with 18 bases spanning the gap. The CDR3 runs to 15 residues. From germline, CDR1 is LNHDA and CDR2 SQIVND (reference sequence). The CDR3 DNA follows: TGTGCCAGTACTAGGGCGGGTCAGGCTAACAATGAGCAGTTCTTC. Residues: CASTRAGQANNEQFF.

This chain joins TRBV23-1 and TRBJ2-5; 10 nucleotides agree with TRBD1. TRBV23-1 is an open reading frame, and its role is uncertain. This CDR3 contains 16 residues. V lost 2 bases to trimming and J lost 5 bases; unmatched junction nucleotides: 8. CDR3 nucleotide sequence: TGCGCCAGCAGTCAAGACAGGGGGCGTAGTGAGGAGACCCAGTACTTC. As protein: CASSQDRGRSEETQYF.

The CDR3 reads CASSLGLAGPPVNEQFF. As DNA, the CDR3 is TGCGCCAGCAGCTTGGGACTAGCGGGGCCCCCGGTTAATGAGCAGTTCTTC. J is TRBJ2-1 and V is TRBV5-1; 11 bases map to TRBD2. The CDR3 extends over 17 amino acids. Germline V gives CDR1 SGHRS, CDR2 YFSETQ. V was clipped by 0 bases and J by 7 bases; unmatched bases: 9.

The chain joins TRBV12-3 or TRBV12-4 to TRBJ1-2; possible D gene TRBD1, 5 bases. Deletions cut 3 bases from V and 8 bases from J, with 13 bases between. This CDR3 has 13 amino acids. CDR3 region: CASSFDRMRGYTF. The CDR3 DNA follows: TGTGCCAGCAGTTTCGACAGAATGAGGGGCTACACCTTC.

This clone was detected only a few times. The rearrangement links TRBV19 to TRBJ1-1; no definite D call. The CDR3 runs to 13 residues. Looked up from germline, CDR1 is LNHDA and CDR2 is SQIVND (reference sequence). Trimming shortened V by 3 bases and J by 5 bases, and 10 bases separated the two germline ends. The CDR3: CASSMSGRTEAFF. The DNA for the CDR3 is TGTGCCAGTAGTATGTCGGGAAGGACTGAAGCTTTCTTT.

This chain uses TRBV5-1 with TRBJ1-1; D is unresolved. The CDR3 extends over 13 amino acids. Germline-derived CDR1 and CDR2 are SGHRS and YFSETQ. V lost 0 bases to trimming and J lost 5 bases, with 8 bases between them. This chain's CDR3 is CASSLATGTEAFF. The CDR3 nucleotides are TGCGCCAGCAGCTTGGCCACGGGGACTGAAGCTTTCTTT.

A few counts support this clone. The chain carries TRBV7-9 and TRBJ1-1; D ambiguous. Trimming cost V 2 bases and J 8 bases, with 9 bases left between them. The CDR3 spans 12 residues. Looked up from germline, CDR1 is SEHNR and CDR2 is FQNEAQ (reference sequence). The CDR3 region is CASSLMGWEAFF. The CDR3 nucleotides read TGTGCCAGCAGCTTAATGGGCTGGGAAGCTTTCTTT. The whole variable domain, remainder taken from reference TRBV7-9 and TRBJ1-1, is DTGVSQNPRHKITKRGQNVTFRCDPISEHNRLYWYRQTLGQGPEFLTYFQNEAQLEKSRLLSDRFSAERPKGSFSTLEIQRTEQGDSAMYLCASSLMGWEAFFGQGTRLTVV.

In DNA, the CDR3 is TGTGCCAGCAGGTTCCTACAGGGTGGCTCACCCCTCCACTTT. Its protein is CASRFLQGGSPLHF. The chain combines TRBV6-5 with TRBJ1-6, with D perhaps TRBD1 (6 bases). Germline CDR1 MNHEY, CDR2 SVGAGI. CDR3 length equals 14 residues. V lost 6 bases and J 10 bases, leaving 16 bases between the germline ends.

This rearrangement joins TRBV6-1 to TRBJ1-5, with D unresolved. V dropped 5 bases and J dropped 2 bases, with 7 bases sitting between them. The CDR3 spans 13 residues. Germline V CDR1 and CDR2: MNHNS, SASEGT. In DNA form, the CDR3 reads TGTGCCAGCAGTCTGTCCCGCAATCAGCCCCAGCATTTT. Protein: CASSLSRNQPQHF.

The chain carries TRBV4-1 and TRBJ1-5, with D possibly matching TRBD1 (5 bases). The length of the CDR3 is 15 residues. Germline CDR1 and CDR2: MGHRA and YSYEKL. V was clipped by 1 base and J by 7 bases, with 14 bases between them. This CDR3 is CASSQGSRDDQPQHF. CDR3 bases: TGCGCCAGCAGCCAAGGGTCCAGGGATGACCAGCCCCAGCATTTT.

This clone was detected only a few times. This sequence joins TRBV7-3 and TRBJ1-1; TRBD1 matches at 8 bases. The CDR3 spans 15 residues. Unmatched junction bases numbered 4, after V lost 3 bases and J lost 1 base. Germline CDR1 and CDR2: SGHTA and FQGTGA. The CDR3 nucleotides are TGTGCCAGCAGCTTTCTGGGACAGGCGAACACTGAAGCTTTCTTT. Its translation: CASSFLGQANTEAFF.